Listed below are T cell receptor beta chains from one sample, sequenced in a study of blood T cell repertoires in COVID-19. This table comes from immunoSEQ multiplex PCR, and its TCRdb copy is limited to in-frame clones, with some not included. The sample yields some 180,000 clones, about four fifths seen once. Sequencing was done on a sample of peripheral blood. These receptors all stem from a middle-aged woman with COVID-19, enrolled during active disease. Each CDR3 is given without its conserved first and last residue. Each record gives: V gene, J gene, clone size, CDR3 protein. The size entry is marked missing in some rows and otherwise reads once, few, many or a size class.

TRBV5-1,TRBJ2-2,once,ASSLRDKPNTGELF
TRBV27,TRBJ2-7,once,ASSSPPPNEQY
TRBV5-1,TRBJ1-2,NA,ASSLDSPGYT
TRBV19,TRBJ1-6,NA,ASSVTGRRTNSPLH
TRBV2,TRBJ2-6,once,ASRSRPGANVLT
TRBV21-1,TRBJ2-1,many,ASSKLGIAGAQRELYNEQF
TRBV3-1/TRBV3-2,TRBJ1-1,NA,ASSHRTTRDSNTEAF
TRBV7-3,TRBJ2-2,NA,ASSPSINTGTGELF
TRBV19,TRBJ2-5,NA,ASRGRGQETQY
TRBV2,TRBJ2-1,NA,ASSRRTLLVMNEQF
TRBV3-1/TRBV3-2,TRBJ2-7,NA,ASSLLAGHYEQY
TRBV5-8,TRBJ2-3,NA,ASSLKHSGGDTQY
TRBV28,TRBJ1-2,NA,ASRTGQVPYGYT
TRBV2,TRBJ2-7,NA,ASRGGGLLSYEQY
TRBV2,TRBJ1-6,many,ASRITGYRTALH
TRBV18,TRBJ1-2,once,ASSPGALYGYT
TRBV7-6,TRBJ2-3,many,ASSFGGGRGTDTQY
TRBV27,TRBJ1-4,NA,ASRNFSGGKGSEKLF
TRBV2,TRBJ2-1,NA,ASRPRASGGVSSYNEQF
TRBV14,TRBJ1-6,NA,ASSQGTGTGSSPLH
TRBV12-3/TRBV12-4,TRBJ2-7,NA,ASRSFDEQY
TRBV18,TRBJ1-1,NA,ATTSDREEAF
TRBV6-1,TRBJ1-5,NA,ASSERDGGLNQPQH
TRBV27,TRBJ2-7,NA,ASSSGLVWGEQY
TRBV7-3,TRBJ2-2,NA,ASSLTVRGELF
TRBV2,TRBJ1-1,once,ASSEGDRMGTEAF
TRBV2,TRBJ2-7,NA,AILTDSYEQY
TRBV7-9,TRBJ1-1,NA,ASSPGTGGHPRAF
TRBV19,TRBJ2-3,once,ASSSRDRGISDTQY
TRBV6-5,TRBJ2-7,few,ASSYSSGGPSGEQY
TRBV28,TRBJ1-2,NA,ASSLSTGGYGYT
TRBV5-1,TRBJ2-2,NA,ASSLGLTGGRHNTGELF
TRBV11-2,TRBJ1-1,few,ASSLVRTGAF
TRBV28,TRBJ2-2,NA,ASRGTSGNTGELF